A single sample gave rise to the 8 T cell receptor beta chains below, sequenced in a study of control samples from healthy donors and cancer patients. TCRdb's copy holds only in-frame clones and misses some; the assay was immunoSEQ multiplex PCR. The sample lists around 52,000 clones; about 91% were seen once. The specimen sequenced was PBMCs. Receptors were obtained from a young man with colorectal cancer.

The chain combines TRBV6-5 with TRBJ1-3; 9 nucleotides agree with TRBD1. The CDR3 loop spans 14 amino acids. Germline CDR1 MNHEY, CDR2 SVGAGI. Trimming cost V 6 bases and J 4 bases; bases outside gene matches: 4. The CDR3 loop is CASSAGTGGNTIYF. The CDR3 coding sequence is TGTGCCAGCAGCGCCGGGACAGGGGGAAACACCATATATTTT.

V is TRBV4-3 and J is TRBJ2-2, with unresolved D. Germline values: CDR1 LGHNA, CDR2 YSLEER. The V end lost 2 bases, the J end lost 4 bases, and 8 bases lay between the germline ends. The CDR3 covers 14 residues. Written as DNA, the CDR3 is TGCGCCAGCAGCCAAAGCCCTCTCACCGGGGAGCTGTTTTTT. Its translation: CASSQSPLTGELFF.

Of note for this clone: This CDR3 is also generated by other DNA sequences in the sample. This chain connects TRBV2 to TRBJ2-3; 8 nucleotides agree with TRBD2. Germline V gene data show CDR1 as SNHLY and CDR2 as FYNNEI. This CDR3 has 18 residues. With V trimmed by 4 bases and J by 0 bases, 12 bases remained unmatched. The DNA of the CDR3 is TGTGCCAGCAGTGGAGGAGGCGGGGGGATAGCTAGCACAGATACGCAGTATTTT. Its translation: CASSGGGGGIASTDTQYF.

The table lists this clone with a few counts. The chain couples TRBV10-1 to TRBJ2-7, with 9 bases identical to TRBD1. The CDR3 runs to 14 residues. J was trimmed by 5 bases and V by 2 bases; bases with no gene match: 4. Per the germline V gene, CDR1 is WNHNN and CDR2 is SYGVQD (reference sequence). The CDR3 loop reads CASSEGQGPDEQYF. The DNA for the CDR3 is TGCGCCAGCAGTGAGGGACAGGGGCCGGACGAGCAGTACTTC.

The chain carries TRBV6-5 and TRBJ2-7, with 8 bases matching TRBD1. The J segment lost 4 bases and the V segment lost 5 bases, leaving 4 bases of the junction unmatched. Germline-derived CDR1 and CDR2 are MNHEY and SVGAGI. CDR3 length equals 13 residues. CDR3 residues: CASSLRTGYEQYV. The CDR3 DNA follows: TGTGCCAGCAGTCTTAGGACAGGGTACGAGCAGTACGTC.

This chain connects TRBV9 to TRBJ2-1, with D hard to call. V shed 2 bases and J shed 0 bases, with 9 bases lying between them. The CDR3 spans 15 residues. The germline V gene encodes CDR1 SGDLS and CDR2 YYNGEE. CDR3 in amino acids: CASSVDTSSYNEQFF. CDR3 nucleotides: TGTGCCAGCAGCGTCGACACCAGCTCCTACAATGAGCAGTTCTTC.

The chain uses TRBV27 and TRBJ1-2; TRBD1 matches 9 bases. V lost 5 bases and J lost 8; bases outside the gene matches: 12. The CDR3 runs 15 residues. CDR1 is MNHEY and CDR2 is SMNVEV in the germline V gene (reference sequence). The CDR3 here is CASSLRGQGKWGYTF. CDR3 bases: TGTGCCAGCAGTCTCAGAGGACAGGGGAAGTGGGGCTACACCTTC.

CDR3 loop: CASSSHLAEQFF. The DNA of the CDR3 is TGTGCCAGCAGCTCACACCTAGCCGAGCAGTTCTTC. The V gene is TRBV5-6, the J gene TRBJ2-1, with D tentatively TRBD2 (5 bases). V lost 3 bases to trimming and J lost 10 bases, with 11 bases between them. Germline V gene lookup returns CDR1 SGHDT and CDR2 YYEEEE. The CDR3 is made up of 12 amino acids.